One and the same sample provided the 26 T cell receptor beta chains below, sequenced in a study of a mutant IDH1 vaccine in newly diagnosed glioma. Clones were read by immunoSEQ multiplex PCR, and TCRdb kept only the in-frame ones, dropping some. The sample lists 50,000 or so clones, around 84% occurring once. No antigen has been identified for these receptors. Sample time point: week 5, during vaccination. Topical imiquimod was applied with each vaccine dose, which held 300 ug of mutant IDH1 20-mer peptide. The sequences come from PBMCs, collected from a glioma patient whose treatment included an IDH1 peptide vaccine. All receptors come from a woman between 50 and 59 years old with glioma.

The chain recombines TRBV2 with TRBJ1-1; 8 nucleotides match TRBD1. The CDR3 extends over 13 amino acids. The V and J ends lost 6 bases and 4 bases, in that order; junction bases with no gene match: 4. CDR1 is SNHLY and CDR2 is FYNNEI in the germline V gene. The chain's CDR3 is CASRKDRGTEAFF. The CDR3, as DNA: TGTGCCAGCAGAAAAGACAGGGGCACTGAAGCTTTCTTT.

This clone was seen a handful of times. The chain couples TRBV7-9 to TRBJ1-1, with D unresolved. V was cut by 3 bases and J by 0 bases, with 11 bases left in between. The CDR3 contains 15 residues. In germline, CDR1 is SEHNR, CDR2 FQNEAQ (reference sequence). The CDR3 nucleotides are TGTGCCAGCAGCTTGGACCTCGTCATGAACACTGAAGCTTTCTTT. Its translation is CASSLDLVMNTEAFF.

J is TRBJ1-3 and V is TRBV27; perhaps TRBD1 as D (5 bases). The ends were cut back, 3 bases at V and 4 bases at J, with 13 bases in the middle. From germline, CDR1 is MNHEY and CDR2 SMNVEV (reference sequence). The CDR3 is 15 residues long. The CDR3 DNA is TGTGCCAGCAGTTTGGGGGGTTCGTCGGGAAACACCATATATTTT. It specifies CASSLGGSSGNTIYF.

The V call is TRBV7-9, the J call TRBJ2-5, with 13 nucleotides matching TRBD2. Germline CDR1 and CDR2: SEHNR and FQNEAQ (reference sequence). The ends lost 5 bases at V and 2 bases at J; junction bases unmatched: 5. The CDR3 runs 16 residues. Here the CDR3 DNA reads TGTGCCAGCAGCCCCGGGACTAGCGGGGTTCAAGAGACCCAGTACTTC. It yields the protein CASSPGTSGVQETQYF.

V and J are TRBV9 and TRBJ2-3; 7 bases align to TRBD2. The CDR3 is 14 amino acids. The germline V gene has CDR1 SGDLS and CDR2 YYNGEE. The trim removed 7 bases at V and 4 bases at J, leaving 9 bases unmatched. This CDR3 is CASGQRGWADTQYF. CDR3 nucleotide sequence: TGTGCCAGCGGGCAGCGGGGTTGGGCAGATACGCAGTATTTT.

This clone was seen a few times. The chain has TRBV29-1 and TRBJ1-1, with TRBD1 matching over 8 bases. From germline, CDR1 is SQVTM and CDR2 ANQGSEA. J lost 7 bases, V lost 6 bases, and 10 bases had no gene match. This CDR3 is 13 amino acids long. The CDR3 reads CSVKDRDGGEAFF. CDR3 DNA: TGCAGCGTAAAGGACAGGGATGGTGGTGAAGCTTTCTTT.

The chain recombines TRBV12-5 with TRBJ1-1; D is undetermined. V lost 4 bases and J 5 bases, leaving 5 bases between the germline ends. Germline V CDR1 and CDR2: LGHNT, FRNRAP. The CDR3 sequence is 11 residues long. CDR3 coding DNA: TGTGCTAGTGGTTCCGGGACTGAAGCTTTCTTT. Amino acid sequence: CASGSGTEAFF. Full variable domain (missing parts from reference TRBV12-5 and TRBJ1-1): DARVTQTPRHKVTEMGQEVTMRCQPILGHNTVFWYRQTMMQGLELLAYFRNRAPLDDSGMPKDRFSAEMPDATLATLKIQPSEPRDSAVYFCASGSGTEAFFGQGTRLTVV.

The chain has TRBV9 and TRBJ2-1; 15 bases agree with TRBD2. Germline CDR1 and CDR2: SGDLS and YYNGEE. The V and J ends lost 4 bases and 4 bases, in that order; junction bases with no gene match: 9. The CDR3 consists of 18 residues. The CDR3 spells CASSLGLAGGGSYNEQFF. The CDR3 region has the DNA TGTGCCAGCAGCCTTGGACTAGCGGGGGGGGGATCATACAATGAGCAGTTCTTC.

This clone was recorded a few times. The chain carries TRBV10-2 and TRBJ1-1, with D perhaps matching TRBD1 (5 bases). The length of the CDR3 is 14 residues. V was shortened by 1 base and J by 3 bases, with 9 bases between the two germline ends. Germline V CDR1 and CDR2: WSHSY, SAAADI. In DNA, the CDR3 is TGCGCCAGCAGTGAGTTCCAGGGTTACACTGAAGCTTTCTTT. It is translated as CASSEFQGYTEAFF.

V and J are TRBV7-2 and TRBJ1-6; maybe TRBD1 (5 bases). Per germline, CDR1 SGHTA and CDR2 FQGNSA. There are 14 residues in the CDR3. V was clipped by 4 bases and J by 16 bases, with 20 bases between them. This CDR3 is CASSSKGSGTALHF. For the CDR3, the DNA is TGTGCCAGCAGCTCAAAAGGATCCGGGACCGCGCTCCACTTT.

The CDR3 spells CASSLEPGEETQYF. In nucleotides, the CDR3 is TGCGCCAGCAGCTTGGAGCCGGGAGAGGAGACCCAGTACTTC. V gene TRBV5-1 combines with J gene TRBJ2-5; possibly TRBD2 for D (6 bases). The V gene lost 0 bases and the J gene lost 5 bases, with 11 bases spanning the gap. The length of the CDR3 is 14 residues. Per the germline V gene, CDR1 is SGHRS and CDR2 is YFSETQ.

This clone was observed a few times. The V call is TRBV30, the J call TRBJ1-1, with TRBD1 matching over 7 bases. V trimming: 3 bases; J trimming: 6 bases; junction bases outside the gene matches: 13. This CDR3 comprises 15 residues. From germline, CDR1 is GTSNPN and CDR2 SVGIG (reference sequence). In DNA, the CDR3 is TGTGCCTGGAGGGGTTCTTTCAGGGGGTTGTCTGAAGCTTTCTTT. Its protein product is CAWRGSFRGLSEAFF.

The chain employs TRBV9 and TRBJ2-1; 11 bases fit TRBD2. The CDR3 has 15 amino acids. Germline CDR1 reads SGDLS; CDR2 reads YYNGEE. V shed 1 base and J 5 bases; nucleotides not matched to a gene: 2. The CDR3 loop reads CASSVRGLADNEQFF. In DNA form, the CDR3 reads TGTGCCAGCAGCGTACGGGGACTAGCGGACAATGAGCAGTTCTTC.

V and J are TRBV27 and TRBJ2-1; 8 positions agree with TRBD2. CDR3 length equals 15 residues. V shed 3 bases and J 4 bases; nucleotides not matched to a gene: 5. The V gene's germline CDR1 is MNHEY and CDR2 SMNVEV (reference sequence). CDR3 sequence reads: CASSFGGGGYNEQFF. In DNA, the CDR3 is TGTGCCAGCAGTTTCGGCGGCGGGGGGTACAATGAGCAGTTCTTC.

The V gene is TRBV11-2, the J gene TRBJ1-6, with 10 bases lining up with TRBD1. The V gene end was trimmed by 5 bases and the J gene end by 7 bases; junction bases not matched to a gene: 5. Looked up from germline, CDR1 is SGHAT and CDR2 is FQNNGV. This CDR3 has 15 amino acids. In DNA, the CDR3 is TGTGCCAGCAGCACGGGACAGGGGAAGAATTCACCCCTCCACTTT. Its protein product is CASSTGQGKNSPLHF. The whole variable domain, remainder taken from reference TRBV11-2 and TRBJ1-6, is EAGVAQSPRYKIIEKRQSVAFWCNPISGHATLYWYQQILGQGPKLLIQFQNNGVVDDSQLPKDRFSAERLKGVDSTLKIQPAKLEDSAVYLCASSTGQGKNSPLHFGNGTRLTVT.

The gene calls are TRBV13 and TRBJ2-7; tentative D call: TRBD1 (6 bases). Germline V gene lookup returns CDR1 PRHDT and CDR2 FYEKMQ (reference sequence). This CDR3 is built from 14 residues. Trimming took 0 bases from V and 2 from J, leaving 8 bases between them. CDR3 in amino acids: CASSLGQGAYEQYF. The CDR3, as DNA: TGTGCCAGCAGCTTAGGACAGGGAGCCTACGAGCAGTACTTC.

CDR3 residues: CASSSTPGQSRKLFF. The CDR3 region has the DNA TGTGCCAGCAGTTCCACCCCGGGCCAGAGTAGGAAACTGTTTTTT. J is TRBJ1-4 and V is TRBV28, with D unresolved. V lost 4 bases to trimming and J lost 11 bases, with 20 bases between them. The length of the CDR3 is 15 residues. Germline V gene sequence: CDR1 MDHEN, CDR2 SYDVKM.

The chain couples TRBV6-4 to TRBJ2-3, with D uncertain. V dropped 4 bases and J dropped 2 bases, with 4 bases sitting between them. CDR3 size: 12 residues. Germline V gene lookup returns CDR1 MRHNA and CDR2 SNTAGT. As DNA, the CDR3 is TGTGCCAGCAGTGGAAACACAGATACGCAGTATTTT. This codes for CASSGNTDTQYF.

This clone was found once. V and J are TRBV5-1 and TRBJ2-7, with no clear D. This CDR3 contains 12 residues. Germline V CDR1 and CDR2: SGHRS, YFSETQ. Trimming removed 5 bases at V and 3 bases at J, with 9 bases between. The DNA for the CDR3 is TGCGCCAGCAGTCTGGGAAACTACGAGCAGTACTTC. This translates into CASSLGNYEQYF.

The chain joins TRBV19 to TRBJ2-3; 12 nucleotides align to TRBD2. CDR3 length equals 17 residues. With 6 bases clipped from V and 0 bases from J, the junction kept 7 bases outside the gene matches. The germline V gene encodes CDR1 LNHDA and CDR2 SQIVND (reference sequence). The CDR3 DNA sequence: TGTGCCAGTAGGCTGACTAGCGGGGGAAAGAGCACAGATACGCAGTATTTT. This gives the protein CASRLTSGGKSTDTQYF.

This CDR3 reads CASSLGTGDSLNQPQHF. CDR3 DNA: TGTGCCAGCAGCTTAGGGACCGGGGACAGCCTAAATCAGCCCCAGCATTTT. The chain employs TRBV7-9 and TRBJ1-5; 7 nucleotides agree with TRBD1. CDR3 length: 17 amino acids. V shed 1 base and J 4 bases; nucleotides not matched to a gene: 10. CDR1 is SEHNR, CDR2 FQNEAQ, per germline (reference sequence).

This chain links TRBV29-1 with TRBJ2-2; 10 bases match TRBD1. Unmatched junction bases numbered 9, after V lost 5 bases and J lost 6 bases. This CDR3 has 15 amino acids. Germline V CDR1 and CDR2: SQVTM, ANQGSEA. CDR3 region: CSVYRDRGRSGELFF. The CDR3, as DNA: TGCAGCGTTTACCGGGACAGGGGACGATCCGGGGAGCTGTTTTTT.

V gene TRBV7-6 combines with J gene TRBJ1-2, with a tentative D call TRBD1 (5 bases). From germline, CDR1 is SGHVS and CDR2 FNYEAQ. CDR3 size: 13 residues. V lost 5 bases to trimming and J lost 6 bases, with 13 bases between them. The CDR3 sequence: CASSARDADGYTF. The CDR3 DNA is TGTGCCAGCAGCGCCCGGGACGCTGATGGCTACACCTTC.

This clone was seen once. The chain couples TRBV6-5 to TRBJ1-1; no reliable D call. The length of the CDR3 is 14 residues. From germline, CDR1 is MNHEY and CDR2 SVGAGI. V lost 6 bases and J 1 base, leaving 12 bases between the germline ends. The CDR3 loop reads CASSDLGSNTEAFF. CDR3 sequence (DNA): TGTGCCAGCAGCGACCTTGGGTCGAACACTGAAGCTTTCTTT.

The chain couples TRBV19 to TRBJ2-1; 8 bases fit TRBD1. The CDR3 is 16 amino acids. Germline V gene lookup returns CDR1 LNHDA and CDR2 SQIVND (reference sequence). The trim removed 7 bases at V and 6 bases at J, leaving 14 bases unmatched. The CDR3 DNA sequence: TGTGCCAGTACCCCAGACGTCGGACAGGGTGTCAATGAGCAGTTCTTC. Translating gives CASTPDVGQGVNEQFF. Full variable domain (remainder filled in from reference TRBV19 and TRBJ2-1): DGGITQSPKYLFRKEGQNVTLSCEQNLNHDAMYWYRQDPGQGLRLIYYSQIVNDFQKGDIAEGYSVSREKKESFPLTVTSAQKNPTAFYLCASTPDVGQGVNEQFFGPGTRLTVL.

This clone has just a few counts. This rearrangement joins TRBV29-1 to TRBJ1-2; TRBD1 might be the D (5 bases). The CDR3 is made up of 11 amino acids. CDR1 and CDR2 from the germline V gene are SQVTM and ANQGSEA. The CDR3 nucleotides are TGCAGTTCGCTAGCAGGGAGCGGCTACACCTTC. It yields the protein CSSLAGSGYTF.